This T cell receptor (beta chain) was captured in a study of T-cell reconstitution after alpha-beta-depleted transplantation in children. Study observations and caveats: Where some patients showed high TCRbeta diversity at day 60, it came from recipient T cells and thymic progenitors that had survived. There were reportedly several hundred expanded graft clones from which alpha-beta T cells came about two months after transplant.

A note on this clonotype: What it binds is unknown.

V was pared by 0 bases and J by 3 bases, with 15 bases between. CDR1 and CDR2 (germline): DFQATT, SNEGSKA (reference sequence). The CDR3 has 15 amino acids. TCRbeta library preparation incorporated unique molecular identifiers. Using its own MiXCR run on the PCR reads, TCRdb lists one record per CDR3 protein. This sample has about 830,000 distinct CDR3 sequences; under 20% occur once, and the top ten carry roughly 5%. The V gene is TRBV20-1, the J gene TRBJ2-7; no firm D call. The clonotype was recovered from a male patient younger than 18 who had a stem cell transplant for acute lymphoblastic leukemia, so the T cells may come from the graft donor. Sequenced material: PBMCs, mostly from graft donor cells, taken 360 days after TCRalphabeta/CD19-depleted stem cell transplant. The CDR3 region has the DNA TGCAGTGCTAGAGATTTAAGGGTTTTACTCTACGAGCAGTACTTC. As protein: CSARDLRVLLYEQYF.